These 32 T cell receptor beta chains share one sample of origin, sequenced in a study of T-cell memory formation after mild COVID-19. TCRdb used MiXCR to reprocess the 5' RACE reads, holding one entry per CDR3 protein. The data show tens of thousands of distinct CDR3 sequences, with roughly 14% seen just once and about 33% held by the top ten. Sample: PBMCs or a T cell subset sorted from them (not recorded which). The receptor set was obtained from an adult woman who had mild COVID-19 (a few samples of this study predate the infection). Cell type and time point are not known.

The chain links TRBV20-1 to TRBJ1-5, with a weak D call TRBD1 (6 bases). V dropped 4 bases and J dropped 7 bases, with 23 bases sitting between them. The germline CDR1 and CDR2 sequences are DFQATT and SNEGSKA (reference sequence). CDR3 length equals 16 residues. In DNA form, the CDR3 reads TGCAGTGCTACCACAGATCCTACAGGGATGAGGCAGCCCCAGCATTTT. Translating gives CSATTDPTGMRQPQHF.

This sequence joins TRBV20-1 and TRBJ1-1; the D gene is possibly TRBD1 (6 bases). Trimming took 0 bases from V and 11 from J, leaving 25 bases between them. Germline V CDR1 and CDR2: DFQATT, SNEGSKA (reference sequence). The CDR3 is made up of 16 amino acids. CDR3 in amino acids: CSARDFPEFVSQGAFF. DNA of the CDR3: TGCAGTGCTAGAGATTTCCCCGAGTTCGTGTCTCAGGGGGCTTTCTTT.

The rearrangement links TRBV4-1 to TRBJ2-7; D might be TRBD1 (5 bases). The V end was cut by 3 bases, the J end by 2 bases, with 8 bases between. CDR1 and CDR2 (germline): MGHRA, YSYEKL. The CDR3 is made up of 13 amino acids. DNA for the CDR3: TGCGCCAGCAGCCATGACAGAGCCTACGAGCAGTACTTC. Protein sequence: CASSHDRAYEQYF.

V gene TRBV7-6 combines with J gene TRBJ2-1; D ambiguous. Looked up from germline, CDR1 is SGHVS and CDR2 is FNYEAQ. Between the trimmed V and J ends, which lost 7 bases and 5 bases, there was a span of 9 bases. The CDR3 is 12 amino acids. As DNA, the CDR3 is TGTGCCAGCACCCCCGTGGACAATGAGCAGTTCTTC. It codes for CASTPVDNEQFF.

This sequence joins TRBV19 and TRBJ1-6, with D unclear. The germline V gene encodes CDR1 LNHDA and CDR2 SQIVND (reference sequence). The ends were cut back, 7 bases at V and 8 bases at J, with 15 bases in the middle. The CDR3 has 14 residues. As DNA, the CDR3 is TGTGCCAGTACCCCAACCGGCCAGGATTCACCCCTCCACTTT. Translating it yields CASTPTGQDSPLHF.

This clonotype occurred a few times. The DNA of the CDR3 is TGTGCCAGCAGTTTGCAGGGGAACTACGAGCAGTACTTC. Encoded protein: CASSLQGNYEQYF. This chain joins TRBV27 and TRBJ2-7; TRBD1 might be the D (6 bases). The CDR3 sequence is 13 residues long. V lost 3 bases, J lost 3 bases, and 9 bases lay in between. Germline CDR1 is MNHEY and CDR2 is SMNVEV (reference sequence).

Comments on this clonotype: This could be a read error, since a much larger clone is one nucleotide away. This chain links TRBV4-1 with TRBJ2-7; D not resolved. CDR3 size: 14 residues. Germline values: CDR1 MGHRA, CDR2 YSYEKL. CDR3 amino acids: CASRQDSRSGEQYF. The CDR3 DNA reads TGCGCCAGCAGACAAGATTCTCGTTCGGGCGAGCAGTACTTC.

This chain uses TRBV7-6 with TRBJ2-7; 9 bases align to TRBD1. From germline, CDR1 is SGHVS and CDR2 FNYEAQ. CDR3 length: 14 amino acids. J gave up 2 bases and V 4 bases, and 3 bases lay outside the gene matches. The CDR3 DNA sequence: TGTGCCAGCAGCTACGGGGACAGGGCCTACGAGCAGTACTTC. It yields the protein CASSYGDRAYEQYF.

In this sample, this clonotype turned up many times. The CDR3 nucleotides read TGTGCCAGCAGTTACCGGGACAGGGGGGCCTATGAGCAGTTCTTC. The encoded protein is CASSYRDRGAYEQFF. The chain couples TRBV6-2 or TRBV6-3 to TRBJ2-1, with 11 bases identical to TRBD1. The CDR3 runs to 15 residues. Germline V gene data show CDR1 as MNHEY and CDR2 as SVGEGT. Unmatched junction bases numbered 5, after V lost 2 bases and J lost 8 bases.

The CDR3 region is CASSLLNSYEQYF. Written as DNA, the CDR3 is TGTGCCAGCAGCTTATTAAACTCCTACGAGCAGTACTTC. V usage is TRBV7-2 and J usage is TRBJ2-7; no clear D gene. The CDR3 extends over 13 amino acids. Trimming left V 2 bases short and J 0 bases short, with 5 bases between. CDR1 SGHTA and CDR2 FQGNSA come from the germline V gene.

This clonotype was counted a few times. The V gene is TRBV19, the J gene TRBJ2-5; tentatively, D is TRBD2 (6 bases). The CDR3 consists of 12 residues. The V gene lost 8 bases and the J gene lost 0 bases, with 7 bases spanning the gap. From germline, CDR1 is LNHDA and CDR2 SQIVND (reference sequence). The CDR3: CASGDYQETQYF. The CDR3 region has the DNA TGTGCCAGTGGGGACTACCAAGAGACCCAGTACTTC.

This clonotype was seen repeatedly, ten times or more. Germline and junction disagree at one end, which may indicate a read error. The V gene is TRBV27, the J gene TRBJ1-6, with a possible D match to TRBD1 (5 bases). Germline-derived CDR1 and CDR2 are MNHEY and SMNVEV (reference sequence). The CDR3 is 13 amino acids. The CDR3 DNA reads TGTGCCACCAGTTTGGGGCTTCGTTCACCCCTCCACTTT. Amino acids: CATSLGLRSPLHF.

The rearrangement joins TRBV3-1 to TRBJ2-3, with D perhaps TRBD1 (6 bases). Germline CDR1 and CDR2: LGHDT and YNNKEL (reference sequence). Trimming shortened V by 0 bases and J by 0 bases, and 16 bases separated the two germline ends. The CDR3 is 18 residues long. In nucleotides, the CDR3 is TGTGCCAGCAGCCAAGACGGCTACGGACAGCAAAGCACAGATACGCAGTATTTT. Its translation is CASSQDGYGQQSTDTQYF.

The chain links TRBV20-1 to TRBJ2-5; D may be TRBD2 (5 bases). Deletions cut 8 bases from V and 5 bases from J, with 27 bases between. CDR3 length equals 16 residues. Germline loops: CDR1 DFQATT, CDR2 SNEGSKA (reference sequence). The DNA of the CDR3 is TGCAGTATCCGCGGTCGGCCCCATGCTAGCCAGGAGACCCAGTACTTC. This gives the protein CSIRGRPHASQETQYF.

The gene calls are TRBV13 and TRBJ2-7, with TRBD2 matching over 15 bases. CDR3 size: 15 residues. After removal of 2 bases from V and 6 bases from J, the junction contained 2 bases not matched to a gene. CDR1 is PRHDT and CDR2 is FYEKMQ in the germline V gene (reference sequence). As DNA, the CDR3 is TGTGCCAGCAGCTTAACGGGACTAGCGGGAGGCGAGCAGTACTTC. It specifies CASSLTGLAGGEQYF. The full variable domain, with the rest looked up from reference TRBV13 and TRBJ2-7, is AAGVIQSPRHLIKEKRETATLKCYPIPRHDTVYWYQQGPGQDPQFLISFYEKMQSDKGSIPDRFSAQQFSDYHSELNMSSLELGDSALYFCASSLTGLAGGEQYFGPGTRLTVT.

V is TRBV18 and J is TRBJ1-1; 12 positions agree with TRBD1. V trimming: 8 bases; J trimming: 0 bases; junction bases outside the gene matches: 16. In germline, CDR1 is KGHSH, CDR2 LQKENI. CDR3 length equals 19 residues. The CDR3 here is CASATIPGTGGTVNTEAFF. CDR3 DNA sequence: TGTGCCAGCGCTACTATCCCCGGGACAGGGGGCACGGTGAACACTGAAGCTTTCTTT. Using reference TRBV18 and TRBJ1-1 for the parts outside the CDR3, the full variable domain is NAGVMQNPRHLVRRRGQEARLRCSPMKGHSHVYWYRQLPEEGLKFMVYLQKENIIDESGMPKERFSAEFPKEGPSILRIQQVVRGDSAAYFCASATIPGTGGTVNTEAFFGQGTRLTVV.

This clonotype was recorded a few times. The chain links TRBV4-3 to TRBJ2-1, with 10 bases identical to TRBD1. The CDR3 consists of 18 residues. Germline V gene lookup returns CDR1 LGHNA and CDR2 YSLEER. Trimming at V came to 0 bases and at J to 4 bases, leaving 9 bases not matched to a gene. CDR3 protein: CASSQDGPGQGPYNEQFF. CDR3 DNA sequence: TGCGCCAGCAGCCAAGATGGACCGGGACAGGGGCCTTACAATGAGCAGTTCTTC.

The DNA for the CDR3 is TGTGCCAGCAGCCCCCGTTTTACAGGGTCCTACAATGAGCAGTTCTTC. Translation gives CASSPRFTGSYNEQFF. This chain joins TRBV7-9 and TRBJ2-1; tentative D call: TRBD1 (6 bases). Between the trimmed V and J ends, which lost 5 bases and 1 base, there was a span of 15 bases. The CDR3 loop spans 16 amino acids. Germline lookup yields CDR1 SEHNR and CDR2 FQNEAQ (reference sequence). The full variable domain, completed using reference TRBV7-9 and TRBJ2-1, is DTGVSQNPRHKITKRGQNVTFRCDPISEHNRLYWYRQTLGQGPEFLTYFQNEAQLEKSRLLSDRFSAERPKGSFSTLEIQRTEQGDSAMYLCASSPRFTGSYNEQFFGPGTRLTVL.

The chain carries TRBV7-2 and TRBJ2-7; 12 nucleotides agree with TRBD1. V trimming: 1 base; J trimming: 6 bases; junction bases outside the gene matches: 10. The CDR3 is 17 residues long. CDR1 is SGHTA and CDR2 is FQGNSA in the germline V gene. In DNA, the CDR3 is TGTGCCAGCAGCTTAGTGCTTGTAGGGACAGGGGGCGTCGAGCAGTACTTC. Translating it yields CASSLVLVGTGGVEQYF.

This clonotype occurred a few times. The chain recombines TRBV24-1 with TRBJ2-3; 11 bases are a match to TRBD1. The CDR3 covers 15 residues. The germline V gene has CDR1 KGHDR and CDR2 SFDVKD. V shed 5 bases and J 6 bases; nucleotides not matched to a gene: 6. The CDR3 is CATSGADRGLDTQYF. DNA for the CDR3: TGTGCCACCAGTGGAGCGGACAGGGGGCTCGATACGCAGTATTTT.

The chain combines TRBV9 with TRBJ1-4; D remains ambiguous. V was pared by 2 bases and J by 2 bases, with 16 bases between. There are 17 residues in the CDR3. Looked up from germline, CDR1 is SGDLS and CDR2 is YYNGEE. CDR3 coding DNA: TGTGCCAGCAGCGTCTCCAGGCTACCCCCTACTAATGAAAAACTGTTTTTT. Its translation is CASSVSRLPPTNEKLFF.

This clonotype was observed a handful of times. The chain employs TRBV12-3 or TRBV12-4 and TRBJ2-7, with D maybe TRBD1 (6 bases). V gave up 5 bases and J gave up 7 bases, with 15 bases separating them. The CDR3 runs to 13 residues. The CDR3 DNA is TGTGCCAGCAGTCCCGGACAGTCTGTGGAGCAGTACTTC. Translation gives CASSPGQSVEQYF.

The chain combines TRBV20-1 with TRBJ1-4; perhaps TRBD1 as D (5 bases). Germline CDR1 DFQATT, CDR2 SNEGSKA (reference sequence). V gave up 6 bases and J gave up 0 bases, with 14 bases separating them. The CDR3 runs 15 residues. CDR3 region: CSATSDSTTNEKLFF. The CDR3 DNA sequence: TGCAGTGCAACCTCCGACAGTACAACTAATGAAAAACTGTTTTTT.

V is TRBV5-1 and J is TRBJ2-1; 14 bases fit TRBD2. The CDR3 is made up of 16 amino acids. With V trimmed by 3 bases and J by 7 bases, 6 bases remained unmatched. Germline CDR1 is SGHRS and CDR2 is YFSETQ. This CDR3 reads CASSSTSGGAWNEQFF. The CDR3, as DNA: TGCGCCAGCAGCTCGACTAGCGGGGGGGCCTGGAATGAGCAGTTCTTC.

This clonotype turned up a few times. The rearrangement uses TRBV5-8 and TRBJ2-7; no definite D call. The CDR3 spans 11 residues. Germline V CDR1 and CDR2: SGHTS, YDEGEE. V was shortened by 5 bases and J by 4 bases, with 7 bases between the two germline ends. This chain's CDR3 is CASSWRYEQYF. CDR3 DNA: TGTGCCAGCAGTTGGCGTTACGAGCAGTACTTC. The variable domain in full, with the rest retrieved from reference TRBV5-8 and TRBJ2-7, is EAGVTQSPTHLIKTRGQQATLRCSPISGHTSVYWYQQALGLGLQFLLWYDEGEERNRGNFPPRFSGRQFPNYSSELNVNALELEDSALYLCASSWRYEQYFGPGTRLTVT.

The chain links TRBV27 to TRBJ1-2, with D uncertain. Trimming removed 5 bases at V and 4 bases at J, with 11 bases between. The CDR3 covers 13 residues. Germline values: CDR1 MNHEY, CDR2 SMNVEV (reference sequence). In DNA, the CDR3 is TGTGCCAGCAGTGGCGGGTTCAGCTATGGCTACACCTTC. It encodes CASSGGFSYGYTF.

This clonotype has a handful of counts. The gene calls are TRBV30 and TRBJ2-7, with D tentatively TRBD2 (5 bases). The CDR3 contains 13 residues. Germline V gene sequence: CDR1 GTSNPN, CDR2 SVGIG (reference sequence). Trimming took 0 bases from V and 6 from J, leaving 12 bases between them. The CDR3 protein is CAWSVFSGSEQYF. CDR3 in DNA: TGTGCCTGGAGTGTCTTTTCGGGGAGCGAGCAGTACTTC.

This clonotype was detected a few times. The chain carries TRBV6-5 and TRBJ2-5, with 8 bases identical to TRBD2. After removal of 1 base from V and 5 bases from J, the junction contained 9 bases not matched to a gene. Germline V gives CDR1 MNHEY, CDR2 SVGAGI. The CDR3 loop spans 16 amino acids. CDR3 sequence: CASSYYGGGSHETQYF. In DNA, the CDR3 is TGTGCCAGCAGTTACTATGGCGGGGGGTCTCATGAGACCCAGTACTTC.

This chain joins TRBV4-3 and TRBJ2-1; tentatively, D is TRBD2 (6 bases). Germline V gene data show CDR1 as LGHNA and CDR2 as YSLEER. The CDR3 runs 14 residues. Trimming took off 1 base at V and 12 bases at J, with 16 bases between the two ends. CDR3 nucleotides: TGCGCCAGCAGCCAAGTTAAATCTAGCGCGACGCAGTTCTTC. This gives the protein CASSQVKSSATQFF.

This clonotype was detected only a few times. The rearrangement joins TRBV20-1 to TRBJ2-7; the D call may be TRBD1 or TRBD2 (6 bases each). With 6 bases removed from V and 12 bases from J, the gap between germline ends came to 12 bases. Germline V gene data show CDR1 as DFQATT and CDR2 as SNEGSKA (reference sequence). The length of the CDR3 is 9 residues. In nucleotides, the CDR3 is TGCAGTGCCGGGGGCGGCACGTACTTC. Protein sequence: CSAGGGTYF.

This rearrangement joins TRBV12-3 or TRBV12-4 to TRBJ1-2; 7 bases map to TRBD1. Trimming cost V 6 bases and J 4 bases; bases outside gene matches: 8. The CDR3 has 14 residues. CDR3 sequence (DNA): TGTGCCAGCAGACACACAGGGGCAGGCTATGGCTACACCTTC. The encoded protein is CASRHTGAGYGYTF.

The gene calls are TRBV5-1 and TRBJ2-1; D gene unclear. The CDR3 is 15 amino acids. V was pared by 4 bases and J by 5 bases, with 16 bases between. The V gene's germline CDR1 is SGHRS and CDR2 YFSETQ. As DNA, the CDR3 is TGCGCCAGCAGCGATTTGCCAGGTCACGACAATGAGCAGTTCTTC. Translated: CASSDLPGHDNEQFF. Together with reference TRBV5-1 and TRBJ2-1, the CDR3 gives the full variable domain: KAGVTQTPRYLIKTRGQQVTLSCSPISGHRSVSWYQQTPGQGLQFLFEYFSETQRNKGNFPGRFSGRQFSNSRSEMNVSTLELGDSALYLCASSDLPGHDNEQFFGPGTRLTVL.